This TCR beta chain is drawn from a study of cytomegalovirus exposure and HLA in healthy donors. Notes on the study in general: In a later analysis, HLA-associated TCR beta chains were more clonally expanded than equally common others. Researchers reported in a later analysis that common viral pathogens appeared linked to several top clusters. The authors enumerated roughly 180 TCR beta chains as linked to cytomegalovirus.

In germline, CDR1 is SGHTA, CDR2 FQGNSA. Trimming removed 4 bases from V and 4 bases from J, with 17 bases in between. This CDR3 is 15 amino acids long. About this clone: Its antigen is as yet unknown.

This PCR relied on a set of 60 Vbeta primers and 13 Jbeta primers. Assay: immunoSEQ multiplex PCR; the TCRdb copy retains only in-frame clones and omits some. The table gives more than 35,000 clones; the top ten clones make up less than 1.5% of it. The chain has TRBV7-2 and TRBJ2-7, with D maybe TRBD2 (6 bases). The receptor comes from a man under 40 in good health and CMV-seronegative. The sequenced material came from PBMCs. The CDR3 spells CASSWSRDFNYEQYF. The CDR3 coding sequence is TGTGCCAGCAGCTGGAGCCGGGACTTTAATTACGAGCAGTACTTC. The full variable domain, completed using reference TRBV7-2 and TRBJ2-7, is GAGVSQSPSNKVTEKGKDVELRCDPISGHTALYWYRQSLGQGLEFLIYFQGNSAPDKSGLPSDRFSAERTGGSVSTLTIQRTQQEDSAVYLCASSWSRDFNYEQYFGPGTRLTVT.